A single sample gave rise to the 6 T cell receptor beta chains below, sequenced in a study of blood T cell repertoires in COVID-19. Assay used: immunoSEQ multiplex PCR; TCRdb lists only in-frame clones, some missing. The sample consists of tens of thousands of clones, approximately 80% of them appearing once. Sample: peripheral blood. These receptors originate from a man aged 65 to 85 with acute or convalescent COVID-19.

The chain links TRBV5-6 to TRBJ1-1; D not resolved. V lost 1 base and J 3 bases, leaving 16 bases between the germline ends. The CDR3 runs to 16 residues. CDR1 and CDR2 (germline): SGHDT, YYEEEE. CDR3 coding DNA: TGTGCCAGCAGCTTGAAGGAAACTACTCCGTACACTGAAGCTTTCTTT. Amino acid sequence: CASSLKETTPYTEAFF.

This clone was detected only a few times. The CDR3 coding sequence is TGTGCCAGCAGTTTACTCGACACCGGGGAGCTGTTTTTT. Residues: CASSLLDTGELFF. J is TRBJ2-2 and V is TRBV27; D is ambiguous. Trimming left V 2 bases short and J 3 bases short, with 4 bases between. The CDR3 is 13 amino acids. The germline CDR1 and CDR2 sequences are MNHEY and SMNVEV (reference sequence).

This clone turned up a few times. V and J are TRBV10-3 and TRBJ1-2; 7 nucleotides line up with TRBD1. CDR3 length: 14 amino acids. The ends lost 6 bases at V and 5 bases at J; junction bases unmatched: 9. The V gene's germline CDR1 is ENHRY and CDR2 SYGVKD. CDR3 region: CAIRRTGTVYGYTF. In DNA, the CDR3 is TGTGCCATCAGGAGGACCGGGACAGTATATGGCTACACCTTC.

The chain recombines TRBV11-2 with TRBJ2-2; 12 nucleotides align to TRBD2. V lost 3 bases, J lost 8 bases, and 4 bases stayed unmatched. Germline values: CDR1 SGHAT, CDR2 FQNNGV. This CDR3 has 15 residues. The CDR3: CASSFGLAGTGELFF. The CDR3 region has the DNA TGTGCCAGCAGCTTTGGACTAGCGGGAACTGGGGAGCTGTTTTTT. The variable domain in full, with the rest retrieved from reference TRBV11-2 and TRBJ2-2, is EAGVAQSPRYKIIEKRQSVAFWCNPISGHATLYWYQQILGQGPKLLIQFQNNGVVDDSQLPKDRFSAERLKGVDSTLKIQPAKLEDSAVYLCASSFGLAGTGELFFGEGSRLTVL.

This clone showed up just once. This chain uses TRBV5-6 with TRBJ1-2; 7 bases are shared with TRBD1. The CDR3 contains 13 residues. Germline trimming cut 4 bases from V and 5 bases from J; bases unmatched to any gene: 5. CDR1 is SGHDT and CDR2 is YYEEEE in the germline V gene. CDR3 bases: TGTGCCAGCAGCGAAAGGGGGCTATATGGCTACACCTTC. Encoded protein: CASSERGLYGYTF.

The J gene is TRBJ2-2, the V gene TRBV6-5; D perhaps matches TRBD1 (6 bases). The germline gives CDR1 MNHEY, CDR2 SVGAGI. V lost 6 bases to trimming and J lost 7 bases, with 15 bases between them. The CDR3 totals 14 residues. Here the CDR3 reads CASSSSGAYGELFF. DNA for the CDR3: TGTGCCAGCAGCTCCTCAGGGGCGTACGGGGAGCTGTTTTTT.